The next 23 T cell receptor beta chains were all read from a single sample in a study of CD8+ T cells in alopecia areata. RNA was extracted and reverse transcribed into cDNA as the sequencing template. Data came from immunoSEQ multiplex PCR; TCRdb stores just in-frame clones and leaves some out. The sample has about 150,000 clones; under 60% are singletons. This specimen was CD8+ T cells sorted from blood, taken at week 0. All receptors come from a human donor with alopecia areata.

Only a few counts were recorded for this clone. The rearrangement uses TRBV29-1 and TRBJ1-1; D unresolved. The V gene lost 6 bases and the J gene lost 4 bases, with 12 bases spanning the gap. The CDR3 consists of 12 residues. CDR1 is SQVTM and CDR2 is ANQGSEA in the germline V gene. The CDR3 bases are TGCAGCGTCCCCCTCGGGAGCACTGAAGCTTTCTTT. Translating it yields CSVPLGSTEAFF.

The V gene is TRBV7-9, the J gene TRBJ1-2, with D perhaps TRBD1 (5 bases). V was shortened by 4 bases and J by 7 bases, with 16 bases between the two germline ends. This CDR3 region has 14 residues. Germline V lookup: CDR1 SEHNR, CDR2 FQNEAQ (reference sequence). CDR3 protein: CASSSSSTGIGYTF. CDR3 nucleotides: TGTGCCAGCAGCTCCTCCTCCACAGGAATTGGCTACACCTTC.

V is TRBV10-3 and J is TRBJ2-7, with D unclear. The CDR3 is 11 amino acids. With 0 bases removed from V and 6 bases from J, the gap between germline ends came to 3 bases. CDR1 and CDR2 (germline): ENHRY, SYGVKD. This CDR3 reads CAISESGEQYF. The CDR3 nucleotides read TGTGCCATCAGTGAGTCTGGCGAGCAGTACTTC.

The genes are TRBV30 and TRBJ2-1, with D unresolved. Trimming pared 3 bases from V and 0 bases from J, leaving 12 bases between. This CDR3 is built from 15 residues. Germline V gives CDR1 GTSNPN, CDR2 SVGIG (reference sequence). The CDR3 loop reads CAWRTLARSYNEQFF. CDR3 coding DNA: TGTGCCTGGAGGACCCTGGCCCGCTCCTACAATGAGCAGTTCTTC.

The genes are TRBV18 and TRBJ2-3, with 8 bases lining up with TRBD1. The germline gives CDR1 KGHSH, CDR2 LQKENI. With 3 bases clipped from V and 4 bases from J, the junction kept 9 bases outside the gene matches. The CDR3 covers 16 residues. As DNA, the CDR3 is TGTGCCAGCTCACCTCCAGGGACAGGAGTTCCAGATACGCAGTATTTT. Amino acids: CASSPPGTGVPDTQYF. The full variable domain, rest sourced from reference TRBV18 and TRBJ2-3, is NAGVMQNPRHLVRRRGQEARLRCSPMKGHSHVYWYRQLPEEGLKFMVYLQKENIIDESGMPKERFSAEFPKEGPSILRIQQVVRGDSAAYFCASSPPGTGVPDTQYFGPGTRLTVL.

In its sample, this clone was seen a few times. The chain is built from TRBV28 and TRBJ2-7; the D is unclear. The germline V gene encodes CDR1 MDHEN and CDR2 SYDVKM. V was clipped by 3 bases and J by 0 bases, with 12 bases between them. This CDR3 contains 15 residues. CDR3 nucleotides: TGTGCCAGCAGTTTGACTTTCAGGAGCTCCTACGAGCAGTACTTC. Amino acids: CASSLTFRSSYEQYF.

J is TRBJ2-7 and V is TRBV5-6; D is uncertain. The CDR3 consists of 12 residues. Trimming pared 2 bases from V and 5 bases from J, leaving 8 bases between. Germline V gene data show CDR1 as SGHDT and CDR2 as YYEEEE. The chain's CDR3 is CASSFDGHEQYF. The CDR3 DNA reads as TGTGCCAGCAGCTTCGACGGCCACGAGCAGTACTTC.

As concerns this clone: Other DNA sequences from this sample encode an identical CDR3 as well. J is TRBJ1-1 and V is TRBV29-1; the D gene is possibly TRBD1 (5 bases). The CDR3 is made up of 10 amino acids. CDR1 and CDR2 from the germline V gene are SQVTM and ANQGSEA. V dropped 4 bases and J dropped 6 bases, with 6 bases sitting between them. CDR3 DNA sequence: TGCAGCGTTGTGGGGGCTGAAGCTTTCTTT. It is translated as CSVVGAEAFF.

There are a few counts of this clone. The chain carries TRBV14 and TRBJ2-1; the D call may be TRBD1 or TRBD2 (5 bases each). Germline-derived CDR1 and CDR2 are SGHDN and FVKESK. V lost 1 base, J lost 10 bases, and 11 bases lay in between. CDR3 length equals 13 residues. The CDR3 reads CASSQVIGAEQFF. Written as DNA, the CDR3 is TGTGCCAGCAGCCAAGTGATCGGGGCCGAGCAGTTCTTC.

V usage is TRBV30 and J usage is TRBJ2-2, with D possibly being TRBD2 (6 bases). V was clipped by 3 bases and J by 6 bases, with 8 bases between them. The CDR3 totals 12 residues. CDR1 is GTSNPN, CDR2 SVGIG, per germline (reference sequence). In DNA, the CDR3 is TGTGCCTGGAGCTCGGGGGCCGGGGAGCTGTTTTTT. Residues: CAWSSGAGELFF.

V usage is TRBV7-8 and J usage is TRBJ2-1, with D tentatively TRBD1 (6 bases). The length of the CDR3 is 16 residues. Trimming removed 3 bases from V and 6 bases from J, with 18 bases in between. Germline-derived CDR1 and CDR2 are SGHVS and FQNEAQ. CDR3 in amino acids: CASSFPRDTLGNEQFF. In DNA form, the CDR3 reads TGTGCCAGCAGCTTCCCTCGGGACACCCTGGGCAATGAGCAGTTCTTC.

This chain connects TRBV5-6 to TRBJ1-1; D unresolved. V lost 2 bases and J lost 0, with 8 bases in between. Germline CDR1 and CDR2: SGHDT and YYEEEE. This CDR3 is built from 14 residues. The CDR3 region is CASSFGNLNTEAFF. The CDR3 DNA sequence: TGTGCCAGCAGCTTTGGTAACCTGAACACTGAAGCTTTCTTT.

V is TRBV29-1 and J is TRBJ2-1; TRBD1 agrees at 9 bases. This CDR3 is built from 14 residues. Germline loops: CDR1 SQVTM, CDR2 ANQGSEA. V was pared by 7 bases and J by 8 bases, with 12 bases of the junction left unmatched. CDR3 sequence (DNA): TGCAGCGCCGAGGACAGGGGAGTAGGCCATGAGCAGTTCTTC. It is translated as CSAEDRGVGHEQFF.

This clone was counted a few times. V is TRBV2 and J is TRBJ2-7, with 7 bases aligning to TRBD1. J lost 4 bases, V lost 8 bases, and 2 bases had no gene match. CDR3 length: 11 amino acids. CDR1 and CDR2 (germline): SNHLY, FYNNEI. The CDR3 DNA reads as TGTGCCAGCTCAGGGGGATACGAGCAGTACTTC. It specifies CASSGGYEQYF.

The CDR3 spells CSVNGQGNEQFF. CDR3 coding DNA: TGCAGCGTTAATGGACAGGGCAATGAGCAGTTCTTC. The V gene is TRBV29-1, the J gene TRBJ2-1; 8 bases line up with TRBD1. This CDR3 comprises 12 residues. Germline V gene sequence: CDR1 SQVTM, CDR2 ANQGSEA. V lost 5 bases to trimming and J lost 6 bases; unmatched junction nucleotides: 3.

This clone was observed a few times. This chain uses TRBV13 with TRBJ2-7; maybe TRBD1 (7 bases). V was trimmed by 5 bases and J by 6 bases, leaving 11 bases between them. This CDR3 is built from 12 residues. Per the germline V gene, CDR1 is PRHDT and CDR2 is FYEKMQ (reference sequence). The CDR3, as DNA: TGTGCCAGCAGCCCAGGGGGGAGCGAGCAGTACTTC. Translating it yields CASSPGGSEQYF.

This clone turned up a few times. CDR3 coding DNA: TGTGCCAGCAGCGTAGCCATCCTTGGGGTGAATGAGCAGTTCTTC. Amino acid sequence: CASSVAILGVNEQFF. J is TRBJ2-1 and V is TRBV9; D gene uncertain. Germline CDR1 is SGDLS and CDR2 is YYNGEE. V lost 0 bases and J lost 7, with 14 bases in between. This CDR3 spans 15 amino acids.

This clone was seen more than once but under ten times. This chain connects TRBV5-5 to TRBJ1-2; D perhaps matches TRBD1 (6 bases). Trimming took off 4 bases at V and 4 bases at J, with 8 bases between the two ends. The CDR3 is 12 amino acids. The V gene's germline CDR1 is SGHKS and CDR2 YYEKEE (reference sequence). For the CDR3, the DNA is TGTGCCAGCAGCCGGGACACCTATGGCTACACCTTC. Its protein product is CASSRDTYGYTF.

V and J are TRBV9 and TRBJ1-1; tentatively, D is TRBD1 (6 bases). This CDR3 contains 15 residues. V lost 0 bases, J lost 4 bases, and 13 bases lay in between. Germline loops: CDR1 SGDLS, CDR2 YYNGEE. CDR3 nucleotide sequence: TGTGCCAGCAGCGTAGATACGGGGGCGGGCACTGAAGCTTTCTTT. Translated, it gives CASSVDTGAGTEAFF.

The chain recombines TRBV29-1 with TRBJ2-1, with 10 bases lining up with TRBD2. CDR1 and CDR2 (germline): SQVTM, ANQGSEA. V was clipped by 6 bases and J by 3 bases; unmatched bases: 5. This CDR3 is built from 14 residues. The CDR3 DNA is TGCAGCGTAGAAACTAGCGGGGACTACAATGAGCAGTTCTTC. Residues: CSVETSGDYNEQFF.

The V gene is TRBV5-6, the J gene TRBJ2-7; D might be TRBD2 (5 bases). The CDR3 runs 12 residues. Germline loops: CDR1 SGHDT, CDR2 YYEEEE. Trimming took off 3 bases at V and 3 bases at J, with 7 bases between the two ends. This chain's CDR3 is CASSYGDYEQYF. In DNA, the CDR3 is TGTGCCAGCAGCTACGGGGACTACGAGCAGTACTTC. Full variable domain (outside the CDR3, taken from reference TRBV5-6 and TRBJ2-7): DAGVTQSPTHLIKTRGQQVTLRCSPKSGHDTVSWYQQALGQGPQFIFQYYEEEERQRGNFPDRFSGHQFPNYSSELNVNALLLGDSALYLCASSYGDYEQYFGPGTRLTVT.

The chain has TRBV9 and TRBJ2-3; perhaps TRBD1 as D (5 bases). The germline V gene encodes CDR1 SGDLS and CDR2 YYNGEE. The CDR3 runs to 14 residues. Trimming took off 3 bases at V and 4 bases at J, with 12 bases between the two ends. The CDR3 sequence: CASSETRAADTQYF. As DNA, the CDR3 is TGTGCCAGCAGCGAGACCAGGGCCGCAGATACGCAGTATTTT.

The chain uses TRBV2 and TRBJ1-5; the D gene is possibly TRBD1 (6 bases). Germline values: CDR1 SNHLY, CDR2 FYNNEI. This CDR3 has 14 amino acids. The V gene lost 4 bases and the J gene lost 6 bases, with 13 bases spanning the gap. DNA for the CDR3: TGTGCCAGCAGTGTTTCGCAGGGGAGTCAGCCCCAGCATTTT. Amino acid sequence: CASSVSQGSQPQHF.